This T cell receptor (beta chain) originates from a study of shared clonotypes between healthy human individuals (dated by TCRdb to about 2020). For the wider study: The cohort included a few men and a couple of women between 18 and 49 years of age. Per donor, three plates each were used for CD4 naive and CD4 memory, two for CD8 naive, and one for CD8 memory. To estimate repertoire size and how much clonotypes are shared between individuals, the study performed deep sequencing of blood TCR repertoires from a few healthy adults. Different laboratories and diverse techniques were used to prepare libraries and sequence TCR repertoires, to increase sequencing depth and limit assay-specific biases. Each donor's leukapheresis produced roughly between roughly 0.85 and 9.5 billion PBMCs. Here is what the overall study found, with its caveats: Sampling was restricted to blood, and TCR repertoires in tissue are likely to differ from TCR repertoires in blood. Estimated clonotype richness was generally larger for naive than for memory subsets. About 5% of naive CD4, 3.5% of naive CD8, roughly 2.4% of memory CD4, and over 0.35% of memory CD8 clonotypes were shared across a handful of donors. Based on pairwise subsampling, the degree of clonotype sharing among donors was expected to be affected by sequencing depth. Compared with non-shared clonotypes, clonotypes shared by all four sorted-subset donors had higher generation probabilities. Incomplete sequencing was indicated by rarefaction of sorted-subset datasets, despite the large sequencing depth. The small number of donors limited the genetic and exposure-history diversity represented.

A note on this clone: The target of this receptor is not known. The sample holds no much larger clone one base away, and base qualities are not on file.

Using the deep immunoSEQ assay, TCR CDR3 regions were amplified from genomic DNA by multiplex PCR. Extracted genomic DNA from each cell subset was spread evenly across all wells of several immunoSEQ 96-well plates, with each plate serving as a replicate. Each replicate PCR for sorted subsets received around 200 ng genomic DNA, equal to 30,000 or so T cell genomes. The purified libraries were quantified using a Qubit 3.0 fluorometer, sized with a Bioanalyzer 2100, and then quantified again using the KAPA Library Quantification kit. A separate single-read 150-cycle Illumina NextSeq 550 flow cell was used to sequence each immunoSEQ 96-well plate. From the authors' description of their analysis: Because the immunoSEQ output held only junctional sequences and lacked quality scores, the filtering could not match the filtering applied to full-length reads. To assign V/J genes and CDR3, sequences were annotated using PyIR, a Python wrapper for IgBLAST v1.9, with IMGT germline references. Reads with weak V/J assignments (E-value above 1e-6), missing CDR3, stop codons, out-of-frame junctions, or ambiguous translated residues were removed. V3J clonotypes were defined as sequences sharing the same inferred V gene, J gene, and CDR3 amino acid sequence. To compute the percentage overlap between repertoires, the number of shared unique clonotypes was divided by the size of the smaller repertoire. Richness of each repertoire was evaluated using RTK rarefaction, the Chao1 estimator, and Recon v2.1 estimates of unobserved clonotypes. For all TCRbeta clonotypes obtained by the gDNA method from a handful of donors, generation probabilities were computed with OLGA. The table comes from immuneACCESS by way of TCRdb, which keeps in-frame sequences with V and J called. Part of the clones is missing from these tables; in studies checked, under half for an unresolved V gene and the rest for unknown reasons. The V and J calls and clone size were taken over from that table, and D and trimming were inferred from the DNA. The sample profile shows millions of clones; approximately 94% of them were found once. The ten top clones hold about 1.5% of the sample.

From the cysteine through the phenylalanine, the CDR3 covers 15 amino acids. CDR3 DNA is the only sequence kept; it has 45 bases, read in frame from the first base. The germline V gene sets CDR1 to SGDLS and CDR2 to YYNGEE. Trimmed from V: 1 base; trimmed from J: 3 bases; junction bases lacking a gene match: 3. CD8 naive samples were CD45RO-negative cells positively selected for CCR7, giving a CD45RA+CCR7+ population that excluded TemRA cells. The donors were healthy, HIV-negative adults who had no recently reported acute infections or vaccinations. Only Caucasian adults living in Nashville, Tennessee, USA were represented among the donors. After blood collection by leukapheresis, PBMCs were isolated using Ficoll-Histopaque density gradient centrifugation and then cryopreserved in the vapor phase of liquid nitrogen. Analytical flow cytometry was used to check the purity and quantity of each magnetically sorted T cell population. From each sorted fraction, genomic DNA was isolated and quantified by UV absorbance on a Nanodrop 2000c.

The sequence joins TRBV9 to TRBJ2-5; 10 middle bases align to TRBD1. The TCR sequence derives from a man younger than 30 in good health. Some clones in this sample may be carry-over from other donors' samples. Sequencing was performed on naive CD8+ T cells from PBMCs. The intended sense of this specimen's cell subset or site label: CD45RA+CCR7+. The DNA reads as follows: TGTGCCAGCAGCGTACGGGGGACAGGGGAAGAGACCCAGTACTTC. Translated, it gives CASSVRGTGEETQYF.